This T cell receptor beta chain appears in the sequencing data of a study of beta chain features in type 1 diabetes. Study as a whole: The patient and healthy donor groups were comparable for age, gender and cell yields.

Of note for this clone: Its specificity is unknown.

Expressed TCRB transcripts got sequenced, as all isolated RNA was reverse transcribed. The data were produced by immunoSEQ multiplex PCR, yet TCRdb's version contains in-frame clones alone and is incomplete. Altogether 120,000 or so clones are present, around 17% being singletons, with the ten largest covering less than 3%. Trimming pared 5 bases from V and 0 bases from J, leaving 10 bases between. Germline V gene sequence: CDR1 SQVTM, CDR2 ANQGSEA. The CDR3 consists of 13 residues. Purity exceeding 98% was reached by all sorted populations. Study-wide points: Moderately but significantly shorter TCRB CDR3s were found in Type 1 diabetes patients in all four CD4+ subsets. Insertion counts at VDJ junctions were lower in type 1 diabetes patients, who also showed more deletions there.

The chain is built from TRBV29-1 and TRBJ2-5; D ambiguous. Source material: central memory CD4+ T cells from blood. This receptor was obtained from a man aged 25-45 years with type 1 diabetes. CDR3: CSVLPPNQETQYF. The CDR3 region has the DNA TGCAGCGTTCTCCCCCCCAACCAAGAGACCCAGTACTTC.